This TCR beta chain was recorded in a study of T cell responses to AZD1222 COVID-19 vaccine. Findings of the study overall: Donor demographics were predominantly white British with a female majority; clonal diversity may be underestimated. Close to half of all spike-specific TCRs reportedly target regions of the variants that are unmutated. The study sampled repertoires only after the peak T cell response.

This clone was detected many times. Its matching antigen is unknown. Trimming pared 6 bases from V and 3 bases from J, leaving 11 bases between. The CDR3 has 14 amino acids. Per the germline V gene, CDR1 is MNHEY and CDR2 is SVGAGI. Clones were sequenced by immunoSEQ multiplex PCR, and TCRdb holds only the in-frame ones, with some missing. Here the sample spans around 67,000 clones, 84% being singletons. The genes are TRBV6-5 and TRBJ1-4; unclear D gene. The material was peripheral blood, obtained on day 0 of AZD1222 vaccination. This receptor was identified in an adult in good health. CDR3 sequence reads: CASRRTASNEKLFF. The CDR3 nucleotides read TGTGCCAGCAGAAGAACGGCGTCTAATGAAAAACTGTTTTTT.